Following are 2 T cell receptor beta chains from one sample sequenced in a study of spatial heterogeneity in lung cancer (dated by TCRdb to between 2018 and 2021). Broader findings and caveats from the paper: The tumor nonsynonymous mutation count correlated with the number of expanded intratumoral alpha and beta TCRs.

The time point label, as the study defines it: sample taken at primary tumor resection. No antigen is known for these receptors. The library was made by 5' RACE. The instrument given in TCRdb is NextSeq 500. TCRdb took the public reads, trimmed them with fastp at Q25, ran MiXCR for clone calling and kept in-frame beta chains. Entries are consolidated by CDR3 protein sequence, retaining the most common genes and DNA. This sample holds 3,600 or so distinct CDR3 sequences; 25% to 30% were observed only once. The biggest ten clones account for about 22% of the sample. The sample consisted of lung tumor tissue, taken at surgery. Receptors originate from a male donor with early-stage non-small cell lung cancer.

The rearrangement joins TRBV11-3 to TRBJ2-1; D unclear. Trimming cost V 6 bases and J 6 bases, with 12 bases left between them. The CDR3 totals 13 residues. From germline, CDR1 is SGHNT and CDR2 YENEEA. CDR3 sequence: CASSYRWGNEQFF. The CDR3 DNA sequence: TGTGCCAGCAGTTATAGGTGGGGCAATGAGCAGTTCTTC.

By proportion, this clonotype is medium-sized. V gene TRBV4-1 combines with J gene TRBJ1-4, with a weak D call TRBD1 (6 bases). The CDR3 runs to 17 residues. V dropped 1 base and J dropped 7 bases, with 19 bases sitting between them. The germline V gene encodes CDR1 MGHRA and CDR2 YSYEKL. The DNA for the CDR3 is TGCGCCAGCAGCCAAGCCCTGGGCGGGACACCCGGTGAAAAACTGTTTTTT. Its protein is CASSQALGGTPGEKLFF.